The clone carrying this T cell receptor (beta chain) was seen only a few times. Its antigen is not known. This sample is part of a study of tumor-infiltrating lymphocytes in primary liver carcinoma. General study results and limits: A significantly higher top-250-clone fraction was recorded for tumors than for blood (p = 0.039).

CDR1 and CDR2 from the germline V gene are SGHVS and FQNEAQ. Deletions cut 5 bases from V and 5 bases from J, with 15 bases between. This CDR3 is built from 14 residues. Total RNA (roughly 0.45 ug) served as template for TCR beta cDNA synthesis primed by a constant-region primer. Nested multiplex PCR, run for three rounds with slightly modified ARM-PCR, yielded TCR beta libraries. Both of the initial two PCR rounds ran for 10 cycles and employed TRBV1-TRBV30 forward primers alongside a C-beta reverse primer. TCRdb reprocessed the multiplex PCR reads via MiXCR and lists one record per CDR3 protein. This sample has roughly 180,000 distinct CDR3 sequences, with over 50% found just once. Germline DNA was extracted too, while blood RNA derived from unsorted whole blood.

The chain is built from TRBV7-8 and TRBJ2-5; the D gene could be TRBD1 or TRBD2 (5 bases each). The TCR was taken from a middle-aged man with primary liver carcinoma and hepatitis B virus infection. The sequencing input was peripheral blood. CDR3 loop: CASSPDGGRETQYF. The CDR3 DNA sequence: TGTGCCAGCAGCCCAGATGGGGGTCGGGAGACCCAGTACTTC.